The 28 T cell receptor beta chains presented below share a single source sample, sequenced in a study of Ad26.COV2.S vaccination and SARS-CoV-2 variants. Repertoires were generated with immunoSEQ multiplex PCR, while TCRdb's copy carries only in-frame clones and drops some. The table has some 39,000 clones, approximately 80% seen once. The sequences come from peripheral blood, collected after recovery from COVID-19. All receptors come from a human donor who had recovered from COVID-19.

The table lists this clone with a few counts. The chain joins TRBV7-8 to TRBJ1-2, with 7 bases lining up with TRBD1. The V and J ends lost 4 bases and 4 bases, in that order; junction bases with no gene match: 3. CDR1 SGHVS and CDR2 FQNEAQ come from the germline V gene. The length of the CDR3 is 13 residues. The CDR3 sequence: CASSSQGIYGYTF. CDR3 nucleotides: TGTGCCAGCAGCTCACAGGGGATCTATGGCTACACCTTC.

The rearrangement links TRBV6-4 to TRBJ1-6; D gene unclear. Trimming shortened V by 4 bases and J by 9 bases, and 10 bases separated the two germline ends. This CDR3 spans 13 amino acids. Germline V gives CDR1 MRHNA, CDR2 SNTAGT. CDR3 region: CASSGEGGSPLHF. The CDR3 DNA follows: TGTGCCAGCAGTGGGGAGGGTGGTTCACCCCTCCACTTT.

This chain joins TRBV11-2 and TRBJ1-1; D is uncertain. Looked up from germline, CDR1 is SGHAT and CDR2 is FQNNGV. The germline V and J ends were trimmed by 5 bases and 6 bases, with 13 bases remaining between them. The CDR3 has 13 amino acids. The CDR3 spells CASSPPLGAEAFF. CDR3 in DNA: TGTGCCAGCAGCCCCCCCCTCGGGGCTGAAGCTTTCTTT.

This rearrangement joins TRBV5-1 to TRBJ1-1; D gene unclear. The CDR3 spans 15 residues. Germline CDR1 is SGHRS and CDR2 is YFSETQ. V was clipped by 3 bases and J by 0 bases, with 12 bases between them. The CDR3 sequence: CASSSQIGVNTEAFF. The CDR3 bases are TGCGCCAGCAGCTCCCAGATTGGGGTGAACACTGAAGCTTTCTTT.

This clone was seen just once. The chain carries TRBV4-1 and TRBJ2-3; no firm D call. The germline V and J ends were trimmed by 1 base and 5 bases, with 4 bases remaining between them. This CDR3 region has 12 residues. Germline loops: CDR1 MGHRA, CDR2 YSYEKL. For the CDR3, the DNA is TGCGCCAGCAGCCAAGTGTTAGATACGCAGTATTTT. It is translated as CASSQVLDTQYF.

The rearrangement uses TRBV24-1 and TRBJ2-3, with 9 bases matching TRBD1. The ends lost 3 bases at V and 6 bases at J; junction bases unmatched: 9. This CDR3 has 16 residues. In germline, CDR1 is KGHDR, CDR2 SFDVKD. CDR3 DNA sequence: TGTGCCACCAGTGATAGGACAGGGGCTACAGGTGATACGCAGTATTTT. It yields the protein CATSDRTGATGDTQYF.

CDR3 loop: CASSPGRETQYF. CDR3 sequence (DNA): TGTGCCAGCTCACCAGGTCGGGAGACCCAGTACTTC. The chain carries TRBV18 and TRBJ2-5, with D unresolved. V was clipped by 2 bases and J by 5 bases, with 6 bases between them. Germline CDR1 reads KGHSH; CDR2 reads LQKENI. CDR3 length: 12 amino acids.

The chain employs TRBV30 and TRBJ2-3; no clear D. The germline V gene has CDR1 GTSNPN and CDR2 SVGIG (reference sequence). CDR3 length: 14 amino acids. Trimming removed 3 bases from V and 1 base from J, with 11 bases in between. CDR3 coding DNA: TGTGCCTGGAGCAAGTCGCGTCGCACAGATACGCAGTATTTT. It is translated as CAWSKSRRTDTQYF. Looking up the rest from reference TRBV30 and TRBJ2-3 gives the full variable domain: SQTIHQWPATLVQPVGSPLSLECTVEGTSNPNLYWYRQAAGRGLQLLFYSVGIGQISSEVPQNLSASRPQDRQFILSSKKLLLSDSGFYLCAWSKSRRTDTQYFGPGTRLTVL.

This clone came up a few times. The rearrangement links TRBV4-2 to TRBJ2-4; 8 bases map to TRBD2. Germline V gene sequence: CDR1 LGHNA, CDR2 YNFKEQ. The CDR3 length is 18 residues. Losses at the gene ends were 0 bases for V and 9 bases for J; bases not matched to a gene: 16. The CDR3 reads CASSQDKSGGSGGGIQYF. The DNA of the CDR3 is TGTGCCAGCAGCCAAGATAAAAGCGGGGGTTCTGGTGGGGGCATTCAGTACTTC.

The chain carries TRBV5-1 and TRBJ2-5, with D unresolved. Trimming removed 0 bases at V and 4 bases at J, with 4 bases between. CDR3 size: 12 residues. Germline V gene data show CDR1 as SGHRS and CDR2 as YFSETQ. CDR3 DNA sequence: TGCGCCAGCAGCTTGGTGGGAGAGACCCAGTACTTC. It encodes CASSLVGETQYF.

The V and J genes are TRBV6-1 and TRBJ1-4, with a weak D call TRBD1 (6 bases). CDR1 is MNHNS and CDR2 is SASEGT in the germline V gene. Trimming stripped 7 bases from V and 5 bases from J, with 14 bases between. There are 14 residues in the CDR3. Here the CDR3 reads CASIKGVSNEKLFF. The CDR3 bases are TGTGCCAGCATTAAGGGGGTTTCAAATGAAAAACTGTTTTTT.

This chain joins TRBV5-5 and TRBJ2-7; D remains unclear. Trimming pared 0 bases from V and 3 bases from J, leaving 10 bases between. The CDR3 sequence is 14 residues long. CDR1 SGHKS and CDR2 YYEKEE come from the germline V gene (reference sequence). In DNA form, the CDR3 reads TGTGCCAGCAGCTTGGATGCTGCCTACTACGAGCAGTACTTC. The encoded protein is CASSLDAAYYEQYF.

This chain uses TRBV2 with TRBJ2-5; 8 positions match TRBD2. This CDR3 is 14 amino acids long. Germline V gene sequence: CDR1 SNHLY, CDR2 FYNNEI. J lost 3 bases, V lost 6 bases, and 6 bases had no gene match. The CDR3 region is CASSGPGGKETQYF. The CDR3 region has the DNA TGTGCCAGCAGCGGGCCGGGGGGGAAAGAGACCCAGTACTTC. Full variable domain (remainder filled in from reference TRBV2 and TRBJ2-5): EPEVTQTPSHQVTQMGQEVILRCVPISNHLYFYWYRQILGQKVEFLVSFYNNEISEKSEIFDDQFSVERPDGSNFTLKIRSTKLEDSAMYFCASSGPGGKETQYFGPGTRLLVL.

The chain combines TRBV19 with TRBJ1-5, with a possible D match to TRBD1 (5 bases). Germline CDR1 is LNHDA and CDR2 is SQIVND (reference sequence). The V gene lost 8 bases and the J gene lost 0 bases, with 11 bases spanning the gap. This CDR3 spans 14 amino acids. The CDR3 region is CASGVGDSNQPQHF. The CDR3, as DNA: TGTGCCAGTGGGGTGGGGGATAGCAATCAGCCCCAGCATTTT.

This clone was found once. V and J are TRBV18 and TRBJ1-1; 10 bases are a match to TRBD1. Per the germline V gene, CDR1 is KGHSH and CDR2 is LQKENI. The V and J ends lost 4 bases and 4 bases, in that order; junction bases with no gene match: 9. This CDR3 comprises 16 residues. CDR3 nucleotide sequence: TGTGCCAGCTCACTCGGACAGGGGGAGGTCGGCACTGAAGCTTTCTTT. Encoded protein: CASSLGQGEVGTEAFF.

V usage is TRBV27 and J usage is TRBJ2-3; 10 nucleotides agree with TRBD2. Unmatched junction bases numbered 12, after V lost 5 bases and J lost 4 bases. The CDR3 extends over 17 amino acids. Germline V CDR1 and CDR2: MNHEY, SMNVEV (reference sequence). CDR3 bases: TGTGCCAGCAGTCGACTAGCGGGCTCTAAGGTGGCAGATACGCAGTATTTT. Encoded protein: CASSRLAGSKVADTQYF.

The CDR3 region has the DNA TGTGCCAGCAGCTTCGGGACTAGCGGGGCTGTTAAGACCCAGTACTTC. It yields the protein CASSFGTSGAVKTQYF. This chain uses TRBV11-2 with TRBJ2-5; TRBD2 aligns across 13 bases. J was trimmed by 6 bases and V by 3 bases; bases with no gene match: 7. Germline V gives CDR1 SGHAT, CDR2 FQNNGV. The CDR3 has 16 residues.

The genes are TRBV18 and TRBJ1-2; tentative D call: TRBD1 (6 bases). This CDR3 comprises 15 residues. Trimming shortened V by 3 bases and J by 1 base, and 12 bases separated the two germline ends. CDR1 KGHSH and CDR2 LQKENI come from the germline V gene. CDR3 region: CASSPGQNLNYGYTF. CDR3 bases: TGTGCCAGCTCACCCGGACAGAATCTTAACTATGGCTACACCTTC.

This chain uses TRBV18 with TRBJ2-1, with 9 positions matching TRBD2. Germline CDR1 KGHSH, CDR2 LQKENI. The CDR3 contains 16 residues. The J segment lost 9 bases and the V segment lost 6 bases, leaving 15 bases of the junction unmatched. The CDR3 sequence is CASSPPMAGGEGEQFF. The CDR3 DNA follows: TGTGCCAGCTCTCCCCCAATGGCGGGGGGGGAAGGTGAGCAGTTCTTC.

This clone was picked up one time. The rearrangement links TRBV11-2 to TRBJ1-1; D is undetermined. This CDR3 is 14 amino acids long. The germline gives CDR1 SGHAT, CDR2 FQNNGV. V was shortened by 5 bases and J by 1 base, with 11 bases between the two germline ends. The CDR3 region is CASSHGLRNTEAFF. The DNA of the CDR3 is TGTGCCAGCAGCCACGGACTGAGGAACACTGAAGCTTTCTTT.

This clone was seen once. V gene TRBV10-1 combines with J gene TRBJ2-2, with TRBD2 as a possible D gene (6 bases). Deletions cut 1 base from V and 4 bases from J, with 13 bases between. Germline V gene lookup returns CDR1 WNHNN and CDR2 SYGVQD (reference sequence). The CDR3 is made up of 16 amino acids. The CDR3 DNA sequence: TGCGCCAGCAGTGAGTTGCGGAGGGGTCCCACCGGGGAGCTGTTTTTT. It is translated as CASSELRRGPTGELFF.

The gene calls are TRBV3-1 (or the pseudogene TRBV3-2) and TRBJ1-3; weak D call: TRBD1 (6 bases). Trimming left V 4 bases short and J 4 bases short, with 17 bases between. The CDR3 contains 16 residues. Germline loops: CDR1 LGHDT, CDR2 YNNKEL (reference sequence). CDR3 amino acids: CASSPRGTSSGNTIYF. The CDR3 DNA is TGTGCCAGCAGCCCCCGCGGGACAAGCTCAGGAAACACCATATATTTT.

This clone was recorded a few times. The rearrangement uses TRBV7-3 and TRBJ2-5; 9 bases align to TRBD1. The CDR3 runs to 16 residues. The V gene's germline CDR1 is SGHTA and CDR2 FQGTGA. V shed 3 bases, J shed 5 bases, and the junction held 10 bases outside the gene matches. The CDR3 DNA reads TGTGCCAGCAGCTTCACAGGGGGCGAGGGTCGGGAGACCCAGTACTTC. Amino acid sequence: CASSFTGGEGRETQYF.

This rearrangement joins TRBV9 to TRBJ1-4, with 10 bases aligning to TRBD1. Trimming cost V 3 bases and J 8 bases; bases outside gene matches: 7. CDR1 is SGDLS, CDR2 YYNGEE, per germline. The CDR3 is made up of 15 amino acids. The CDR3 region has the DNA TGTGCCAGCAGCGGGGGACAGGGGCTGGGAGAAAAACTGTTTTTT. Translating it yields CASSGGQGLGEKLFF.

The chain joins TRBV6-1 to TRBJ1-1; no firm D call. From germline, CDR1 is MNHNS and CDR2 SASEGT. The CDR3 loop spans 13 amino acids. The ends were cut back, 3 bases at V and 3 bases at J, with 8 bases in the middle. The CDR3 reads CASSEPWDTEAFF. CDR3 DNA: TGTGCCAGCAGTGAGCCCTGGGACACTGAAGCTTTCTTT.

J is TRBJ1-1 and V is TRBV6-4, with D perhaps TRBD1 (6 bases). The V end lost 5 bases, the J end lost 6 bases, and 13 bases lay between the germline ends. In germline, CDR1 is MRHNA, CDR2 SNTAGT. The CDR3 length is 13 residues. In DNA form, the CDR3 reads TGTGCCAGCAGTTCCCAGACAGGCTCTGAAGCTTTCTTT. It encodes CASSSQTGSEAFF.

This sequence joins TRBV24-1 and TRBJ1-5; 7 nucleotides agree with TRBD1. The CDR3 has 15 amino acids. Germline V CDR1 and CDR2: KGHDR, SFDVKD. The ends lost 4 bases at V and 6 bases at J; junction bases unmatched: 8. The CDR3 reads CATSDTTGPFQPQHF. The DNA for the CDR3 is TGTGCCACCAGTGACACGACAGGGCCCTTTCAGCCCCAGCATTTT.

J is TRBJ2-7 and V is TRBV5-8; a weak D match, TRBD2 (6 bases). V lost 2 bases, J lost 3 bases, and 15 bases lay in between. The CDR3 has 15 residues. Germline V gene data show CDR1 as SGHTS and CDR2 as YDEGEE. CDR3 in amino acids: CASSLRTRRGYEQYF. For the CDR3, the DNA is TGTGCCAGCAGCTTACGGACGCGGCGGGGCTACGAGCAGTACTTC.